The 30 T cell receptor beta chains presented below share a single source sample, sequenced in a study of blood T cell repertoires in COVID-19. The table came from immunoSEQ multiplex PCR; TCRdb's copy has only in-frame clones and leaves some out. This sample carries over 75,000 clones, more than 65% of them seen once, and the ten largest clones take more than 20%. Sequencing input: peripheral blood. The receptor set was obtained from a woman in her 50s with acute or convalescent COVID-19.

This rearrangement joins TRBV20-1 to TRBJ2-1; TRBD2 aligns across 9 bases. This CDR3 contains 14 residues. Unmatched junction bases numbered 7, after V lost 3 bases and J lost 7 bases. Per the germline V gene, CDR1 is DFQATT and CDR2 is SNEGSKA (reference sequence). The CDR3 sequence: CSASPSGGLNEQFF. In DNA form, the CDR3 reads TGCAGTGCTAGTCCCAGCGGGGGGTTAAATGAGCAGTTCTTC.

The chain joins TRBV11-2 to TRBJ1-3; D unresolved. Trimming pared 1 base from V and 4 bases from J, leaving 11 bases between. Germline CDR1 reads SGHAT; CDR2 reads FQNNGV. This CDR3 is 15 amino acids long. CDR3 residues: CASSLVTAGGNTIYF. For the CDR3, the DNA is TGTGCCAGCAGCTTAGTCACCGCGGGGGGAAACACCATATATTTT. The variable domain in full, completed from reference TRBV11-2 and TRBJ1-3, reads EAGVAQSPRYKIIEKRQSVAFWCNPISGHATLYWYQQILGQGPKLLIQFQNNGVVDDSQLPKDRFSAERLKGVDSTLKIQPAKLEDSAVYLCASSLVTAGGNTIYFGEGSWLTVV.

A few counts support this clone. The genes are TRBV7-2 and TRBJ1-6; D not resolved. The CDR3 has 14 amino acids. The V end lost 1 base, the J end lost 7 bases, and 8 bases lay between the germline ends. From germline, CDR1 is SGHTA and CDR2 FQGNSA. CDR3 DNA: TGTGCCAGCAGCTTAGGGGCCTCGAATTCACCCCTCCACTTT. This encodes CASSLGASNSPLHF.

The CDR3 coding sequence is TGTGCCAGTAGTACCGGACTAGCGGGAGAGAGAGATACGCAGTATTTT. It yields the protein CASSTGLAGERDTQYF. This chain uses TRBV19 with TRBJ2-3; TRBD2 matches 13 bases. The germline V gene has CDR1 LNHDA and CDR2 SQIVND (reference sequence). The CDR3 loop spans 16 amino acids. Germline trimming cut 4 bases from V and 5 bases from J; bases unmatched to any gene: 6.

The CDR3: CASSFRALRASSYNEQFF. The CDR3 DNA sequence: TGTGCCAGCAGCTTCCGTGCTCTCAGGGCCAGCTCCTACAATGAGCAGTTCTTC. The rearrangement uses TRBV5-6 and TRBJ2-1, with a tentative D call TRBD1 (5 bases). V was shortened by 2 bases and J by 0 bases, with 18 bases between the two germline ends. Germline CDR1 and CDR2: SGHDT and YYEEEE. The CDR3 totals 18 residues.

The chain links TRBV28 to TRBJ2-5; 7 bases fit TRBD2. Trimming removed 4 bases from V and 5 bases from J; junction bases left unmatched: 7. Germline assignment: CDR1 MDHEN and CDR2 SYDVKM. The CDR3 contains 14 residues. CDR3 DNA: TGTGCCAGCAGTTCCTTCAGGGAGGGGGAGACCCAGTACTTC. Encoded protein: CASSSFREGETQYF.

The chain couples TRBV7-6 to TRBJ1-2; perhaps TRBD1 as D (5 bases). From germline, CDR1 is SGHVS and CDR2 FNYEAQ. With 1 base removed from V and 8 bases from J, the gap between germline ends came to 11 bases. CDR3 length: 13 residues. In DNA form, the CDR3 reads TGTGCCAGCAGCTTAGAAGCAGGGCTGGGCTACACCTTC. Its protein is CASSLEAGLGYTF.

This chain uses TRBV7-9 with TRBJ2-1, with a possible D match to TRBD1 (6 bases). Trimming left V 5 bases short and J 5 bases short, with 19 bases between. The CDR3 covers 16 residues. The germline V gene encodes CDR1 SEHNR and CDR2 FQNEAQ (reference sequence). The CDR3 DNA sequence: TGTGCCAGCAGCCCAAGGACAGCCCCGACCCACAATGAGCAGTTCTTC. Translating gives CASSPRTAPTHNEQFF.

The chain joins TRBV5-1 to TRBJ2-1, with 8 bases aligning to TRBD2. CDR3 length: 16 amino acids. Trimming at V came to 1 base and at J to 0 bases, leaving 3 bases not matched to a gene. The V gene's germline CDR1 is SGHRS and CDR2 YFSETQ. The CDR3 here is CASSLTSGSSYNEQFF. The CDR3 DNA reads TGCGCCAGCAGCTTGACCAGCGGGAGCTCCTACAATGAGCAGTTCTTC.

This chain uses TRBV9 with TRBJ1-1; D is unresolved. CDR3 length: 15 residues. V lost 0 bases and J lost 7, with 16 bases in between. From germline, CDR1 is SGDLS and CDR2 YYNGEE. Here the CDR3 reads CASSVVSELRGEAFF. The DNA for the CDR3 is TGTGCCAGCAGCGTAGTAAGCGAGTTGCGCGGTGAAGCTTTCTTT.

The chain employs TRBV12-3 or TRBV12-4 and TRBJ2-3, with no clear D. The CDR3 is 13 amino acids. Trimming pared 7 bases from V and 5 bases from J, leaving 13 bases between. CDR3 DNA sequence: TGTGCCAGCAACTCCCCCTCTGGAGATACGCAGTATTTT. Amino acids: CASNSPSGDTQYF.

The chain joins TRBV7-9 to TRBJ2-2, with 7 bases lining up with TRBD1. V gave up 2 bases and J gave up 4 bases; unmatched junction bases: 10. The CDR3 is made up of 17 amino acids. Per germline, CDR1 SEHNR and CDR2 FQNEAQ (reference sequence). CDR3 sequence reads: CASSLTYRGRSTGELFF. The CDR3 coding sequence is TGTGCCAGCAGCTTAACCTACAGGGGTAGAAGCACCGGGGAGCTGTTTTTT.

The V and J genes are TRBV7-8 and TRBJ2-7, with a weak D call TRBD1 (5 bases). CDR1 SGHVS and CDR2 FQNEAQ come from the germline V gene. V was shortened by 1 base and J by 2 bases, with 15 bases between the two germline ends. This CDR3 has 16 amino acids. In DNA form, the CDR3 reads TGTGCCAGCAGCTTAGAGGGGTCCTTACTACCCTACGAGCAGTACTTC. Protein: CASSLEGSLLPYEQYF.

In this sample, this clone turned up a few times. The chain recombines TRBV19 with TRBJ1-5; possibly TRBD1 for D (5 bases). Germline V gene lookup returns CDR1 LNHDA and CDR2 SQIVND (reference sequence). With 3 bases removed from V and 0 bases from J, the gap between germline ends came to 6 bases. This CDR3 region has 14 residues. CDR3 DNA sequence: TGTGCCAGTAGTATGGGGCATAGCAATCAGCCCCAGCATTTT. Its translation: CASSMGHSNQPQHF.

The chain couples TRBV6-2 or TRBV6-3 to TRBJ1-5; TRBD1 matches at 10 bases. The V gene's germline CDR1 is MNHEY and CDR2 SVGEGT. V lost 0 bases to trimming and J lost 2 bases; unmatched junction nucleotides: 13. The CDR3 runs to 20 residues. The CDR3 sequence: CASSYSIGTGDARRNQPQHF. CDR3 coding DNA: TGTGCCAGCAGTTACTCGATCGGGACAGGGGATGCGAGACGCAATCAGCCCCAGCATTTT.

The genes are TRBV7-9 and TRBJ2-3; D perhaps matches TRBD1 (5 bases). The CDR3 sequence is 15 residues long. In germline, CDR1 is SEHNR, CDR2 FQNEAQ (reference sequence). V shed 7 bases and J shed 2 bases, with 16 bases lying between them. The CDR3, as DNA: TGTGCCAGCAAGTCGCCAGCAGGGTTCACAGATACGCAGTATTTT. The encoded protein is CASKSPAGFTDTQYF.

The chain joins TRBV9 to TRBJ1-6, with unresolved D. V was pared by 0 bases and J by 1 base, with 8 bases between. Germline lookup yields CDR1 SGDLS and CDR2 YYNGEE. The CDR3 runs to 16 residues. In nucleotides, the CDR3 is TGTGCCAGCAGCGTAGATGGGAGTTCCTATAATTCACCCCTCCACTTT. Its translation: CASSVDGSSYNSPLHF.

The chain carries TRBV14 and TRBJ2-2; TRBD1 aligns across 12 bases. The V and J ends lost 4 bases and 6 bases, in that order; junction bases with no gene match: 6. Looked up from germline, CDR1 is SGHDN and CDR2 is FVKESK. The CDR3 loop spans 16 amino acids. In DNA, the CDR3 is TGTGCCAGCAGCCCGGGACAGGGGGCAGTAGCCGGGGAGCTGTTTTTT. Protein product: CASSPGQGAVAGELFF.

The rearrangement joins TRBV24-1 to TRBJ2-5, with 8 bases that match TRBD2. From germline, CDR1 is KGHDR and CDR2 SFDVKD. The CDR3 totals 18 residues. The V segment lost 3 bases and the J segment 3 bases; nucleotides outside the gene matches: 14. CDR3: CATSDARSSGGIKETQYF. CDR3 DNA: TGTGCCACCAGTGATGCACGGTCCAGCGGGGGAATAAAAGAGACCCAGTACTTC.

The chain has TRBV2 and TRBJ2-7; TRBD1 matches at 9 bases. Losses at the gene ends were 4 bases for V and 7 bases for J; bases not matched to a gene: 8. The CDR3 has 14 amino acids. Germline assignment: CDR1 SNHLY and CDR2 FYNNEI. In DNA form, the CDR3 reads TGTGCCAGCAGTGTGGGACAGGGTGTCTGGGAGCAGTACTTC. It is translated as CASSVGQGVWEQYF.

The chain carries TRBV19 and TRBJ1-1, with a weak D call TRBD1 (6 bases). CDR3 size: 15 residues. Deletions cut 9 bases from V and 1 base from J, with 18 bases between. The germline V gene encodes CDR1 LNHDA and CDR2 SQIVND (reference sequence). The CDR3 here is CASEGVRIGNTEAFF. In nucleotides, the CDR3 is TGTGCCAGCGAGGGGGTACGAATTGGGAACACTGAAGCTTTCTTT.

The CDR3 reads CSVVVTGLNTEAFF. Here the CDR3 DNA reads TGCAGCGTTGTTGTAACGGGGTTGAACACTGAAGCTTTCTTT. The chain has TRBV29-1 and TRBJ1-1; D not resolved. Germline lookup yields CDR1 SQVTM and CDR2 ANQGSEA. Deletions cut 4 bases from V and 0 bases from J, with 12 bases between. The CDR3 contains 14 residues. Supplemented by reference TRBV29-1 and TRBJ1-1, the full variable domain reads SAVISQKPSRDICQRGTSLTIQCQVDSQVTMMFWYRQQPGQSLTLIATANQGSEATYESGFVIDKFPISRPNLTFSTLTVSNMSPEDSSIYLCSVVVTGLNTEAFFGQGTRLTVV.

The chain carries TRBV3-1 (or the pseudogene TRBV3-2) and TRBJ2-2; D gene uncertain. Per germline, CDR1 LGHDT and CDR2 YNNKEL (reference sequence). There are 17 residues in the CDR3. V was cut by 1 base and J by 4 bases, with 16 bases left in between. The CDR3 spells CASSQAQALRPTGELFF. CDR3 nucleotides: TGTGCCAGCAGCCAAGCCCAAGCGCTCCGACCCACCGGGGAGCTGTTTTTT.

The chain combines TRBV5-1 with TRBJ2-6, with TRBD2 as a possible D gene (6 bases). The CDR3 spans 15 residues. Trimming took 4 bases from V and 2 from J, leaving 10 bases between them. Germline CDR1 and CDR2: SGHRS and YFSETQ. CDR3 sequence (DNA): TGCGCCAGCAGCGGCTCGGGGGCTGGGGCCAACGTCCTGACTTTC. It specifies CASSGSGAGANVLTF.

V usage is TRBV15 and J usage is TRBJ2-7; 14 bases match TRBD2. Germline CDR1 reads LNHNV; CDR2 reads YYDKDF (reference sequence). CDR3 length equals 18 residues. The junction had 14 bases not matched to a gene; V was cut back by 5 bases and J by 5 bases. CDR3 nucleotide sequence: TGTGCCACCAGCGCGTCGTTCGGGACTAGCGGGAGTAGGAACGAGCAGTACTTC. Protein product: CATSASFGTSGSRNEQYF. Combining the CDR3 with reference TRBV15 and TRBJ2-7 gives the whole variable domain DAMVIQNPRYQVTQFGKPVTLSCSQTLNHNVMYWYQQKSSQAPKLLFHYYDKDFNNEADTPDNFQSRRPNTSFCFLDIRSPGLGDTAMYLCATSASFGTSGSRNEQYFGPGTRLTVT.

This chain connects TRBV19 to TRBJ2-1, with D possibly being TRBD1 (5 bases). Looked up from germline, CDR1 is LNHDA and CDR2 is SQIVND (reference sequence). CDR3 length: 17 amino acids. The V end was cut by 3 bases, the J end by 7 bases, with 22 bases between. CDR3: CASSIRQGPSRGNEQFF. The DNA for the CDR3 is TGTGCCAGTAGTATTCGTCAGGGCCCCTCCCGTGGGAATGAGCAGTTCTTC.

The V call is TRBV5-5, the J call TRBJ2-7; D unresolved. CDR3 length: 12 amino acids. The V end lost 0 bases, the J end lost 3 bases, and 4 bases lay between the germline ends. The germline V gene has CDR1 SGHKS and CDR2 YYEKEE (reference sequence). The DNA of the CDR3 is TGTGCCAGCAGCTTGGACGGCTACGAGCAGTACTTC. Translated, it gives CASSLDGYEQYF. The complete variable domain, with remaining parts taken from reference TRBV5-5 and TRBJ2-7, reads DAGVTQSPTHLIKTRGQQVTLRCSPISGHKSVSWYQQVLGQGPQFIFQYYEKEERGRGNFPDRFSARQFPNYSSELNVNALLLGDSALYLCASSLDGYEQYFGPGTRLTVT.

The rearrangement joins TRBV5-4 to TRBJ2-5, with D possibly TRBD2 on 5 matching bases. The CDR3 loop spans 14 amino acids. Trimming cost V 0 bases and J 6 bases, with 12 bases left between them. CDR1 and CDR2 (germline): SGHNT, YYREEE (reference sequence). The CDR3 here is CASSLDVSEKTQYF. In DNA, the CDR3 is TGTGCCAGCAGCTTGGATGTTAGCGAAAAGACCCAGTACTTC.

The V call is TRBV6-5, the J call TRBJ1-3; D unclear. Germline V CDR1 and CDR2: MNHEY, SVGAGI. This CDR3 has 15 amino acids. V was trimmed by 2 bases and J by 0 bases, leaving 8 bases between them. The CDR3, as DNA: TGTGCCAGCAGTTACGCACAGATCTCTGGAAACACCATATATTTT. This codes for CASSYAQISGNTIYF.

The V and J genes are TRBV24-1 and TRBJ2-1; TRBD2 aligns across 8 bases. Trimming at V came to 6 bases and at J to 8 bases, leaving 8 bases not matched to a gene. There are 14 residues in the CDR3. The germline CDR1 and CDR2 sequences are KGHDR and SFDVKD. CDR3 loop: CATSLGSGTYEQFF. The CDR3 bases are TGTGCCACCAGTCTGGGTAGCGGGACCTATGAGCAGTTCTTC.